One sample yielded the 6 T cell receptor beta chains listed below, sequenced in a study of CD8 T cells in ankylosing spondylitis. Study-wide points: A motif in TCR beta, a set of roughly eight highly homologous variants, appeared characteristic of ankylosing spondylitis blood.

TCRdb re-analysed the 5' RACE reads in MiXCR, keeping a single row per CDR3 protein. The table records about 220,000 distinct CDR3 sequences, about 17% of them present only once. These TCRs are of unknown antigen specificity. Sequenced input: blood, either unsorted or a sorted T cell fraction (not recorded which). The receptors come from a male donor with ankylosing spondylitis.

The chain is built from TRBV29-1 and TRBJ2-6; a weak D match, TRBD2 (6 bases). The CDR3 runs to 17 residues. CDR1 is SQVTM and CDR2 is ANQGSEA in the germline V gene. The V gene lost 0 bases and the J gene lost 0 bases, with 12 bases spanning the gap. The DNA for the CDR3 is TGCAGCGTTGAAGATACGGGACTGAACTCTGGGGCCAACGTCCTGACTTTC. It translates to CSVEDTGLNSGANVLTF. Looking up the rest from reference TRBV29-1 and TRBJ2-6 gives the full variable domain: SAVISQKPSRDICQRGTSLTIQCQVDSQVTMMFWYRQQPGQSLTLIATANQGSEATYESGFVIDKFPISRPNLTFSTLTVSNMSPEDSSIYLCSVEDTGLNSGANVLTFGAGSRLTVL.

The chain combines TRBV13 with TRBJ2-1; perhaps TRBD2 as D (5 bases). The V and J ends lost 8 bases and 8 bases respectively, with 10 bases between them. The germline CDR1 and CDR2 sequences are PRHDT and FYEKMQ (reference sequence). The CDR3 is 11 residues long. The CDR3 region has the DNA TGTGCCAGCGGTCCGGGGTATGAGCAGTTCTTC. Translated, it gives CASGPGYEQFF.

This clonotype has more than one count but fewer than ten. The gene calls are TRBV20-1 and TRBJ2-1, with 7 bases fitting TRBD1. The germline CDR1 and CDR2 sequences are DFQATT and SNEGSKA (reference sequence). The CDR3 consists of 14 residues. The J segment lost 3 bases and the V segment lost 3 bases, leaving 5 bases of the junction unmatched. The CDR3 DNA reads TGCAGTGCTAGTGGGACAGCAATCTACAATGAGCAGTTCTTC. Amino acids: CSASGTAIYNEQFF.

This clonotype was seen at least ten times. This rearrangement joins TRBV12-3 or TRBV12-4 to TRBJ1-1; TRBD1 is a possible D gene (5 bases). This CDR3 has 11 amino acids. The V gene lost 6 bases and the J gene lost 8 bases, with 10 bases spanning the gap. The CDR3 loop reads CASSQGPEAFF. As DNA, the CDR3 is TGTGCCAGCAGCCAGGGACCGGAAGCTTTCTTT.

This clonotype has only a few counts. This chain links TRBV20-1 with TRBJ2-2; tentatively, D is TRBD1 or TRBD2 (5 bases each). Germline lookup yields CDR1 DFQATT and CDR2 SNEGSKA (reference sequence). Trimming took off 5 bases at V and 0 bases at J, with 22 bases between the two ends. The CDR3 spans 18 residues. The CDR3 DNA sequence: TGCAGTGCTTCTTTTTCCGGGACGCCGTTCGCGAACACCGGGGAGCTGTTTTTT. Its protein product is CSASFSGTPFANTGELFF.

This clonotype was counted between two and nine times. As DNA, the CDR3 is TGTGCCAGCAGTTTGGGGTGGCTAAACACTGAAGCTTTCTTT. Protein sequence: CASSLGWLNTEAFF. The chain employs TRBV27 and TRBJ1-1; the D is unclear. V lost 3 bases and J 2 bases, leaving 10 bases between the germline ends. The V gene's germline CDR1 is MNHEY and CDR2 SMNVEV (reference sequence). CDR3 length: 14 amino acids.